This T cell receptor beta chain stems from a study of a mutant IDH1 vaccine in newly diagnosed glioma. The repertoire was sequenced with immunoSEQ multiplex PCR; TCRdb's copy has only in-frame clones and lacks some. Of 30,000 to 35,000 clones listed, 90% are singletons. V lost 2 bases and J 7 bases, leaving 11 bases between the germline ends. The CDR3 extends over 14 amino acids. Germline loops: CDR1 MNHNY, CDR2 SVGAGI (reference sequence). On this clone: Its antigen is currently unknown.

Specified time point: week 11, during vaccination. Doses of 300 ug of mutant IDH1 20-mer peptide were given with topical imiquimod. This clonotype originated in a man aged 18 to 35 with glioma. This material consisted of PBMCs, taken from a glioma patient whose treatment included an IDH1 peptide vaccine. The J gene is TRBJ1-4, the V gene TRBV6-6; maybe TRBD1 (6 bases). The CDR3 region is CASSYGGAGEKLFF. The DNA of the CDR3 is TGTGCCAGCAGTTACGGGGGCGCAGGTGAAAAACTGTTTTTT.